The text below deals with one T cell receptor (beta chain). Its antigen is unknown. Only in-frame clones appear in the TCRdb table, and some are missing; sequencing was by immunoSEQ multiplex PCR. The sample has around 8,000 clones, less than 45% seen once; the top ten hold 4.5% to 6%. CDR3 size: 12 residues. The V end was cut by 0 bases, the J end by 13 bases, with 10 bases between. From germline, CDR1 is SNHLY and CDR2 FYNNEI. This entry belongs to a study of siplizumab effects on memory and regulatory T cells. Overall study context: Researchers set up mixed lymphocyte reactions in pairs, giving siplizumab at 0.95 to 1 ug/mL or leaving out drug. Study conclusions and caveats: Alloreactive sequences traceable to unstimulated CD4+ memory cells were significantly reduced by siplizumab. Just a small share of alloreactive clones was traced back to unstimulated subsets.

Coculturing was carried out on the mixed lymphocyte reaction cells. It lasted approximately six days and was done at 37°C. This receptor was taken from a human donor in good health; the cells came from an allogeneic mixed lymphocyte reaction. Material: CFSE-low (dividing) CD8+ T cells sorted from an allogeneic mixed lymphocyte reaction. The V and J genes are TRBV2 and TRBJ2-1; unclear D gene. The CDR3 region has the DNA TGTGCCAGCAGTGAAGCGCTGAGGTACCAGTTCTTC. Translation gives CASSEALRYQFF. Using reference TRBV2 and TRBJ2-1 for the parts outside the CDR3, the full variable domain is EPEVTQTPSHQVTQMGQEVILRCVPISNHLYFYWYRQILGQKVEFLVSFYNNEISEKSEIFDDQFSVERPDGSNFTLKIRSTKLEDSAMYFCASSEALRYQFFGPGTRLTVL.